This TCR beta chain was observed in a study of cytomegalovirus exposure and HLA in healthy donors. About this clone: The antigen is unknown.

This CDR3 is built from 14 residues. V lost 5 bases, J lost 1 base, and 11 bases lay in between. Germline CDR1 reads SNHLY; CDR2 reads FYNNEI. Sequencing used immunoSEQ multiplex PCR; TCRdb keeps in-frame clones, though not all of them. The table records 110,000 to 150,000 clones, about four fifths of them present only once. Whole-study results and caveats: The study flagged fewer than 200 TCR beta chains as cytomegalovirus-associated. In the approximately 130 validation repertoires, roughly 94% of cluster scores exceeded 0, per a later analysis.

This TCR derives from a young woman in good health and CMV-seronegative. Input material: PBMCs. The V and J genes are TRBV2 and TRBJ1-1; D gene unclear. CDR3 amino acids: CASSNSGGNTEAFF. DNA of the CDR3: TGTGCCAGCAGTAACTCGGGAGGGAACACTGAAGCTTTCTTT.